The clone carrying this T cell receptor (beta chain) has at least ten counts. Its antigen is unknown. Libraries of TCR beta came from quantitative 5'-RACE with molecular barcodes. Via MiXCR, TCRdb re-called the 5' RACE reads, giving one row per CDR3 protein. This table has some 240,000 distinct CDR3 sequences, 18% appearing once. CDR1 and CDR2 from the germline V gene are GTSNPN and SVGIG (reference sequence). Trimming shortened V by 7 bases and J by 2 bases, and 15 bases separated the two germline ends. This CDR3 spans 15 amino acids. The data derive from a study of CD8 T cells in ankylosing spondylitis. Findings of the study overall: Made up of under ten highly homologous variants, a TCR beta motif appeared characteristic of ankylosing spondylitis blood. Researchers reportedly found disease-linked clones significantly enriched in matched ankylosing spondylitis synovial fluid. Earlier literature documents some of the motif variants in reactive arthritis synovial fluid and blood.

Input material: blood, either unsorted or a sorted T cell fraction (not recorded which). This receptor was identified in a male donor with ankylosing spondylitis or in good health (not recorded which). This sequence joins TRBV30 and TRBJ2-6; the D is unclear. The CDR3 region is CASRVAGPGANVLTF. The CDR3 coding sequence is TGTGCCTCAAGAGTGGCCGGGCCTGGGGCCAACGTCCTGACTTTC.